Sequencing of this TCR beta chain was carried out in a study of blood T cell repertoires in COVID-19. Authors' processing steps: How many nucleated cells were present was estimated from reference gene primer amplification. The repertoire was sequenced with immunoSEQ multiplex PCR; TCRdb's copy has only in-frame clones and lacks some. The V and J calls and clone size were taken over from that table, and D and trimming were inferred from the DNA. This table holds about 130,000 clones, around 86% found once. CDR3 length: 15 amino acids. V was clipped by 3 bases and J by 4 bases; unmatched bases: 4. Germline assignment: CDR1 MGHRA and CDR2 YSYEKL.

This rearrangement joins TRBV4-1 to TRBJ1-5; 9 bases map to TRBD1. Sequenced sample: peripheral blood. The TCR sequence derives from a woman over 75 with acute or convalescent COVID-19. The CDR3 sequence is CASSQGTGSNQPQHF. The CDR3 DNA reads TGCGCCAGCAGCCAGGGGACAGGGTCGAATCAGCCCCAGCATTTT.